What follows is one T cell receptor (beta chain) and its context. The record originates from a study of blood T cell repertoires in COVID-19. Whole-study context: Samples of COVID-19 (acute and convalescent) were obtained from the United States, Italy and Spain. T cells, B-cell-depleted T cells, or PBMCs provided the cDNA or gDNA that served as material.

As originally analysed: Reference gene primers were amplified, and this amplification served to estimate nucleated cell counts. Profiling relied on immunoSEQ multiplex PCR, and the TCRdb table lists in-frame clones only, not all of them. D and trimming come from the DNA, and the V and J calls and clone size come from that table. The sample includes more than 110,000 clones, around 82% of them seen just once. From germline, CDR1 is SGHNT and CDR2 YYREEE (reference sequence). V was pared by 4 bases and J by 9 bases, with 13 bases of the junction left unmatched. CDR3 length: 15 residues. This rearrangement joins TRBV5-4 to TRBJ2-5; 9 bases fit TRBD1. The sequenced sample was peripheral blood. The clonotype was recovered from a human donor in a cohort sampled during active COVID-19. The CDR3 region has the DNA TGTGCCAGCAGCCCGGGACAGGGTGGACCCGGCGCCCAGTACTTC. Amino acids: CASSPGQGGPGAQYF.